The clone carrying this T cell receptor (beta chain) was counted a single time. The data were obtained in a study of blood T cell repertoires in COVID-19. About the research overall: Sites across the United States, Italy and Spain contributed samples from acute and convalescent COVID-19. The cDNA or gDNA used as material had been derived from T cells, B-cell-depleted T cells, or PBMCs.

Authors' methods: Reference gene primers were amplified, and this amplification served to estimate nucleated cell counts. Method: immunoSEQ multiplex PCR; TCRdb's copy keeps in-frame clones and lacks some. Clone size and V and J calls were adopted from that table, with D and trimming inferred from the DNA. The data show 35,000 to 45,000 clones, nearly 80% seen once. Trimming shortened V by 2 bases and J by 0 bases, and 16 bases separated the two germline ends. Germline values: CDR1 SGHTA, CDR2 FQGNSA. This CDR3 region has 17 residues. The genes are TRBV7-2 and TRBJ1-2; D gene uncertain. The sequence was obtained from a man between 65 and 79 years old with acute or convalescent COVID-19. Sequencing used peripheral blood. The CDR3: CASSLQSRTEANYGYTF. The CDR3 bases are TGTGCCAGCAGCTTACAGTCCCGGACTGAAGCTAACTATGGCTACACCTTC.